This is a list of T cell receptor beta chains from one sample in a study of T-cell memory formation after mild COVID-19. TCRdb fed the 5' RACE reads into MiXCR, producing one record per CDR3 protein. This table has about 500,000 distinct CDR3 sequences, just over 20% appearing once. The sample was PBMCs or a T cell subset sorted from them (not recorded which). Source of these receptors: an adult woman who had mild COVID-19 (a few samples of this study predate the infection). Cell type and time point are not known. CDR3s include the opening cysteine and the closing phenylalanine or tryptophan. The order of the fields is CDR3 DNA, CDR3 protein, D gene, J gene, clone size, V gene, CDR3 length. The D gene is left open where the match is weak. Expanded clones are given a class, and other clones once, few, many or no size at all.

CDR3nt: TGTGCCAGCAGTTTACCAGGGCTTAACTCCTACGAGCAGTACTTC; CDR3aa: CASSLPGLNSYEQYF; d_gene: .; j_gene: TRBJ2-7; abundance: few; v_gene: TRBV28; len: 15
CDR3nt: TGTGCCAGCAGCCAAGTTGGGACAGGGGGCTACGAGCAGTACTTC; CDR3aa: CASSQVGTGGYEQYF; d_gene: TRBD1; j_gene: TRBJ2-7; abundance: .; v_gene: TRBV14; len: 15
CDR3nt: TGCGCCAGCAGCCAAGATGTCGGGTCCTACGAGCAGTACTTC; CDR3aa: CASSQDVGSYEQYF; d_gene: .; j_gene: TRBJ2-7; abundance: .; v_gene: TRBV4-1; len: 14
CDR3nt: TGCGCCAGCAGCTTGGACGGGAGGGTGCGAGAGCAGTACTTC; CDR3aa: CASSLDGRVREQYF; d_gene: TRBD2; j_gene: TRBJ2-7; abundance: few; v_gene: TRBV5-1; len: 14
CDR3nt: TGTGCCAGCAGTTACTCGATGACTGGGGGAACCGGGGAGCTGTTTTTT; CDR3aa: CASSYSMTGGTGELFF; d_gene: .; j_gene: TRBJ2-2; abundance: few; v_gene: TRBV6-5; len: 16
CDR3nt: TGTGCCAGCAGTAGGAGCACAGGCGCCGGATACGAGCAGTACTTC; CDR3aa: CASSRSTGAGYEQYF; d_gene: .; j_gene: TRBJ2-7; abundance: few; v_gene: TRBV6-5; len: 15
CDR3nt: TGTGCCACCAGCCGGGGTCCCGACACGGACACTGAAGCTTTCTTT; CDR3aa: CATSRGPDTDTEAFF; d_gene: .; j_gene: TRBJ1-1; abundance: .; v_gene: TRBV15; len: 15
CDR3nt: TGTGCCAGCTCCACGGGACTCCTCAATGAGCAGTTCTTC; CDR3aa: CASSTGLLNEQFF; d_gene: .; j_gene: TRBJ2-1; abundance: .; v_gene: TRBV18; len: 13
CDR3nt: TGTGCCAGCAGCTTAAGAGCAACCCGGACAGGCGCCGGGGGATCCATATATTTT; CDR3aa: CASSLRATRTGAGGSIYF; d_gene: TRBD1; j_gene: TRBJ1-3; abundance: .; v_gene: TRBV13; len: 18
CDR3nt: TGTGCCAGCAACATACCGGGACTGCCGCACTTC; CDR3aa: CASNIPGLPHF; d_gene: .; j_gene: TRBJ2-7; abundance: few; v_gene: TRBV21-1; len: 11
CDR3nt: TGTGCCAGCAGCCAAGGCGGGACCAGTACCTACGAGCAGTACTTC; CDR3aa: CASSQGGTSTYEQYF; d_gene: .; j_gene: TRBJ2-7; abundance: few; v_gene: TRBV4-2; len: 15
CDR3nt: TGTGCCACCAGCACGACTAGCGGATCCCAGGATGAGCAGTTCTTC; CDR3aa: CATSTTSGSQDEQFF; d_gene: TRBD2; j_gene: TRBJ2-1; abundance: .; v_gene: TRBV15; len: 15
CDR3nt: TGTGCCAGCAGAGGTACTAGCGGGAGCTACGAGCAGTACTTC; CDR3aa: CASRGTSGSYEQYF; d_gene: TRBD2; j_gene: TRBJ2-7; abundance: many; v_gene: TRBV28; len: 14
CDR3nt: TGCAGCGTTGTAAGGGCAGCTAACTACAATGAGCAGTTCTTC; CDR3aa: CSVVRAANYNEQFF; d_gene: .; j_gene: TRBJ2-1; abundance: .; v_gene: TRBV29-1; len: 14
CDR3nt: TGTGCCAGCAGTGTTATTGCGGACACTGAAGCTTTCTTT; CDR3aa: CASSVIADTEAFF; d_gene: .; j_gene: TRBJ1-1; abundance: few; v_gene: TRBV6-1; len: 13
CDR3nt: TGTGCCAGCAGCACTAGGGGGGGAGGCTATCAAGAGACCCAGTACTTC; CDR3aa: CASSTRGGGYQETQYF; d_gene: .; j_gene: TRBJ2-5; abundance: many; v_gene: TRBV7-9; len: 16
CDR3nt: TGCAGCGTTGAAGATACGTCCAACACTGAAGCTTTCTTT; CDR3aa: CSVEDTSNTEAFF; d_gene: .; j_gene: TRBJ1-1; abundance: few; v_gene: TRBV29-1; len: 13
CDR3nt: TGCGCCAGCAGCCGCGGACAGAGGAGAGAGACCCAGTACTTC; CDR3aa: CASSRGQRRETQYF; d_gene: .; j_gene: TRBJ2-5; abundance: .; v_gene: TRBV4-1; len: 14
CDR3nt: TGTGCCAGCAGCCAAGATTGGGGGACTAGCGCCTACAATGAGCAGTTCTTC; CDR3aa: CASSQDWGTSAYNEQFF; d_gene: TRBD2; j_gene: TRBJ2-1; abundance: few; v_gene: TRBV14; len: 17
CDR3nt: TGTGCCAGCAGCTTATTCCGCCCTAGCGGGGGGAGCATAGATACGCAGTATTTT; CDR3aa: CASSLFRPSGGSIDTQYF; d_gene: TRBD2; j_gene: TRBJ2-3; abundance: .; v_gene: TRBV7-8; len: 18
CDR3nt: TGCGCCAGCAGCTTTAGCGGGGTCTCGAATGAGCAGTTCTTC; CDR3aa: CASSFSGVSNEQFF; d_gene: TRBD2; j_gene: TRBJ2-1; abundance: few; v_gene: TRBV5-1; len: 14
CDR3nt: TGTGCCAGCAGCTCGCCCCTAGCGGGGGCCTCCCGAGAGCAGTTCTTC; CDR3aa: CASSSPLAGASREQFF; d_gene: TRBD2; j_gene: TRBJ2-1; abundance: few; v_gene: TRBV7-9; len: 16
CDR3nt: TGTGCCAGCTCACCCCAGGAGCGGGAGGGGGCCTACGAGCAGTACTTC; CDR3aa: CASSPQEREGAYEQYF; d_gene: TRBD2; j_gene: TRBJ2-7; abundance: .; v_gene: TRBV18; len: 16
CDR3nt: TGTGCCAGCAGCCGGGGACAGGGCAGCTCCTACGAGCAGTACTTC; CDR3aa: CASSRGQGSSYEQYF; d_gene: TRBD1; j_gene: TRBJ2-7; abundance: .; v_gene: TRBV7-6; len: 15
CDR3nt: TGTGCCAGCAGCCCCCGGGACGGGAGCTCCTACGAGCAGTACTTC; CDR3aa: CASSPRDGSSYEQYF; d_gene: .; j_gene: TRBJ2-7; abundance: few; v_gene: TRBV13; len: 15
CDR3nt: TGTGCCAGCAGCTTATTGGGGACAGGATTATCCTACGAGCAGTACTTC; CDR3aa: CASSLLGTGLSYEQYF; d_gene: TRBD1; j_gene: TRBJ2-7; abundance: .; v_gene: TRBV11-1; len: 16
CDR3nt: TGCGCCAGCAGCCAAGATCTCACAGATACGCAGTATTTT; CDR3aa: CASSQDLTDTQYF; d_gene: .; j_gene: TRBJ2-3; abundance: many; v_gene: TRBV4-3; len: 13
CDR3nt: TGTGCCAGCACCCAGGAGTCCGAGCAGTACTTC; CDR3aa: CASTQESEQYF; d_gene: .; j_gene: TRBJ2-7; abundance: .; v_gene: TRBV28; len: 11
CDR3nt: TGTGCCACCAGTGATTTGTGGACTAGCGGGCCCAACACCGGGGAGCTGTTTTTT; CDR3aa: CATSDLWTSGPNTGELFF; d_gene: TRBD2; j_gene: TRBJ2-2; abundance: .; v_gene: TRBV24-1; len: 18
CDR3nt: TGTGCCAGCAGCGCCGGGACAGGGTATAATTCACCCCTCCACTTT; CDR3aa: CASSAGTGYNSPLHF; d_gene: TRBD1; j_gene: TRBJ1-6; abundance: .; v_gene: TRBV9; len: 15
CDR3nt: TGTGCCAGCAGCTTAGATCTGGGTGGGGACTATGGCTACACCTTC; CDR3aa: CASSLDLGGDYGYTF; d_gene: .; j_gene: TRBJ1-2; abundance: .; v_gene: TRBV7-9; len: 15
CDR3nt: TGTGCCAGCAGTGAACTCGACAGCTACGAGCAGTACTTC; CDR3aa: CASSELDSYEQYF; d_gene: .; j_gene: TRBJ2-7; abundance: .; v_gene: TRBV6-1; len: 13
CDR3nt: TGTGCCAGCAGCTTACGGGCAGGGGATAACTACGAGCAGTACTTC; CDR3aa: CASSLRAGDNYEQYF; d_gene: .; j_gene: TRBJ2-7; abundance: few; v_gene: TRBV7-3; len: 15
CDR3nt: TGCAGTGCGACAGGGGATATGAACACTGAAGCTTTCTTT; CDR3aa: CSATGDMNTEAFF; d_gene: TRBD1; j_gene: TRBJ1-1; abundance: .; v_gene: TRBV20-1; len: 13
CDR3nt: TGTGCCAGCAGCTTGAGTGTTTCCACAGATACGCAGTATTTT; CDR3aa: CASSLSVSTDTQYF; d_gene: .; j_gene: TRBJ2-3; abundance: many; v_gene: TRBV7-3; len: 14
CDR3nt: TGTGCCAGCAGCGCTACTACAGGGCAGTACGAGCAGTACTTC; CDR3aa: CASSATTGQYEQYF; d_gene: .; j_gene: TRBJ2-7; abundance: .; v_gene: TRBV5-6; len: 14
CDR3nt: TGTGCCAGCAGGGTCCGGGACAGGGCCACTGAAGCTTTCTTT; CDR3aa: CASRVRDRATEAFF; d_gene: TRBD1; j_gene: TRBJ1-1; abundance: .; v_gene: TRBV6-5; len: 14
CDR3nt: TGTGCCAGCAGGTTGGACACGAACACCGGGGAGCTGTTTTTT; CDR3aa: CASRLDTNTGELFF; d_gene: .; j_gene: TRBJ2-2; abundance: .; v_gene: TRBV5-4; len: 14
CDR3nt: TGTGCCAGCTCACAGGTGACAGGGGGCACTTATTCACCCCTCCACTTT; CDR3aa: CASSQVTGGTYSPLHF; d_gene: TRBD1; j_gene: TRBJ1-6; abundance: .; v_gene: TRBV18; len: 16
CDR3nt: TGTGCCAGCAGCTTACTGACTAGCGGGACTGGTGAGCAGTACTTC; CDR3aa: CASSLLTSGTGEQYF; d_gene: TRBD2; j_gene: TRBJ2-7; abundance: .; v_gene: TRBV7-3; len: 15
CDR3nt: TGTGCCAGCAGTTACTCGCGGACGGTGAACACTGAAGCTTTCTTT; CDR3aa: CASSYSRTVNTEAFF; d_gene: .; j_gene: TRBJ1-1; abundance: .; v_gene: TRBV6-2/TRBV6-3; len: 15
CDR3nt: TGCGCCAGCAGCGTGGCGCAGGGGAACTATGGCTACACCTTC; CDR3aa: CASSVAQGNYGYTF; d_gene: .; j_gene: TRBJ1-2; abundance: .; v_gene: TRBV5-1; len: 14
CDR3nt: TGTGCCAGCAGCCGAAGCCCGGAGACAGGGCAAGAGACCCAGTACTTC; CDR3aa: CASSRSPETGQETQYF; d_gene: TRBD1; j_gene: TRBJ2-5; abundance: .; v_gene: TRBV5-4; len: 16
CDR3nt: TGCGCCAGCAGCTTGGGGATTACCCAAGAGACCCAGTACTTC; CDR3aa: CASSLGITQETQYF; d_gene: .; j_gene: TRBJ2-5; abundance: many; v_gene: TRBV5-1; len: 14
CDR3nt: TGTGCCAGCAGCTCCGGGACTGAGAACAGTTATCTCTACGAGCAGTACTTC; CDR3aa: CASSSGTENSYLYEQYF; d_gene: .; j_gene: TRBJ2-7; abundance: .; v_gene: TRBV6-5; len: 17
CDR3nt: TGTGCCAGCTCACCCCTGGCAGACAAAAACATTCAGTACTTC; CDR3aa: CASSPLADKNIQYF; d_gene: .; j_gene: TRBJ2-4; abundance: once; v_gene: TRBV18; len: 14
CDR3nt: TGCGCCAGCAGCCAAGGGACTAGCGGCCTAGCGAACACCGGGGAGCTGTTTTTT; CDR3aa: CASSQGTSGLANTGELFF; d_gene: TRBD2; j_gene: TRBJ2-2; abundance: few; v_gene: TRBV5-1; len: 18
CDR3nt: TGCAGTGCTTCGACCTTGGGACAGATGGAGCCCCAGCATTTT; CDR3aa: CSASTLGQMEPQHF; d_gene: TRBD1; j_gene: TRBJ1-5; abundance: few; v_gene: TRBV20-1; len: 14
CDR3nt: TGTGCCAGCAGCCGCTTTAGGCCGATAGGACAAGAGACCCAGTACTTC; CDR3aa: CASSRFRPIGQETQYF; d_gene: .; j_gene: TRBJ2-5; abundance: few; v_gene: TRBV7-8; len: 16
CDR3nt: TGCGCCAGCAGCTCGGACAGGCTCTCAACTAATGAAAAACTGTTTTTT; CDR3aa: CASSSDRLSTNEKLFF; d_gene: TRBD1; j_gene: TRBJ1-4; abundance: .; v_gene: TRBV5-1; len: 16
CDR3nt: TGTGCCAGCAGCTTAGGCGCGGGGACAGGGACCAATGAGGGTGGCTACACCTTC; CDR3aa: CASSLGAGTGTNEGGYTF; d_gene: TRBD1; j_gene: TRBJ1-2; abundance: few; v_gene: TRBV7-2; len: 18
CDR3nt: TGTGCCAGCAGCTTAGTAGGGGGCTTCGGGGAGCTGTTTTTT; CDR3aa: CASSLVGGFGELFF; d_gene: TRBD1; j_gene: TRBJ2-2; abundance: few; v_gene: TRBV11-2; len: 14
CDR3nt: TGTGCCAGCAGTGAATTGGACACCAATCAGCCCCAGCATTTT; CDR3aa: CASSELDTNQPQHF; d_gene: .; j_gene: TRBJ1-5; abundance: .; v_gene: TRBV25-1; len: 14
CDR3nt: TGCAGTGCTAGAGAAAAGGAGACCCAGTACTTC; CDR3aa: CSAREKETQYF; d_gene: .; j_gene: TRBJ2-5; abundance: few; v_gene: TRBV20-1; len: 11